The TCR beta chain under discussion was sequenced for a study of Graves' ophthalmopathy and Graves' hyperthyroidism. This CDR3 contains 14 residues. V was shortened by 7 bases and J by 4 bases, with 16 bases between the two germline ends. RNA transcripts were the source from which TCR beta CDR3 regions were amplified. A first-round RT-PCR used HTBI primers, followed by a second-round multiplex PCR. A single record per CDR3 protein comes from TCRdb applying MiXCR to the multiplex PCR reads. The repertoire holds about 390,000 distinct CDR3 sequences, with over 15% as singletons. General study points: As the model predicted ophthalmopathy progression, it achieved a sensitivity of around 71% and a specificity of 72.22%. The blood repertoire also included most expanded thyroid clonotypes above 0.001 frequency.

Physicians reached a diagnosis by relying on clinical symptoms, serum thyroxine, TRAb, thyroid ultrasound and orbital computed tomography. With regard to this clonotype: Its cognate antigen is unknown.

The chain carries TRBV12-3 or TRBV12-4 and TRBJ2-5; TRBD1 might be the D (6 bases). This sequence originates from a woman aged 18-29 years with stable Graves' hyperthyroidism. The specimen sequenced was peripheral blood. The CDR3 DNA follows: TGTGCCAGCAACCAACAGGGTGCGGGAGAGACCCAGTACTTC. Protein product: CASNQQGAGETQYF.